This T cell receptor (beta chain) was obtained from a study of siplizumab effects on memory and regulatory T cells. Study-wide results and caveats: The suppressive capacity of proliferating Tregs from siplizumab cultures remained unconfirmed. Unstimulated subset assignment was obtained for only a minor fraction of alloreactive clones.

A remark on this clone: Antigen unknown.

CDR3 length: 15 amino acids. CDR1 MNHEY and CDR2 SMNVEV come from the germline V gene (reference sequence). V shed 5 bases, J shed 5 bases, and the junction held 6 bases outside the gene matches. In each sample, some 9.6 x 10^4 TCR templates were assayed. The repertoire was sequenced with immunoSEQ multiplex PCR; TCRdb's copy has only in-frame clones and lacks some. The sample yields approximately 100,000 clones, 80% to 95% seen once. The clonotype was recovered from a human donor in good health. Some clones in this sample may be carry-over from other donors' samples. V usage is TRBV27 and J usage is TRBJ2-2; 9 nucleotides match TRBD2. Material for sequencing was CD4+ T cells sorted from blood. The CDR3 protein is CASSPRLAETGELFF. The CDR3 bases are TGTGCCAGCAGTCCTCGACTAGCGGAGACCGGGGAGCTGTTTTTT.